This T cell receptor beta chain was sequenced in a study of OX40 agonist ivuxolimab in advanced cancers. Overall study context: In this trial design, patients received ivuxolimab intravenously at 0.01 to 10 mg/kg every 2 weeks. People who had prior anti-PD-1, anti-PD-L1 or anti-CTLA-4 therapy could take part, and about 40% had some.

Autoimmune disease history or systemic immunosuppression disqualified patients. Trimming took 0 bases from V and 9 from J; bases not matched to a gene: 9. CDR3 length: 16 residues. Germline assignment: CDR1 SGDLS and CDR2 YYNGEE. The study's findings and limits: Which antigen the expanded peripheral T cells recognized is unknown.

The method was immunoSEQ multiplex PCR; TCRdb's version includes in-frame clones alone and lacks a portion of them. The profile covers roughly 15,000 clones, with around 80% appearing a single time and about 39% taken by the ten largest. About this clone: Its antigen is unidentified.

The receptor was isolated from an adult with an advanced solid tumor such as melanoma, head and neck, liver or kidney cancer. The rearrangement joins TRBV9 to TRBJ2-1, with TRBD2 identical over 10 bases. The input for sequencing was CD4+ or CD8+ T cells sorted from blood, taken in a trial of the OX40 agonist ivuxolimab. CDR3 sequence (DNA): TGTGCCAGCAGCGTAGGGAGCGGGAGGGCCTCCAGTGAGCAGTTCTTC. Amino acid sequence: CASSVGSGRASSEQFF.